Presented here are 30 T cell receptor beta chains from one specimen sequenced in a study of shared clonotypes between healthy human individuals. The repertoire was sequenced with immunoSEQ multiplex PCR; TCRdb's copy has only in-frame clones and lacks some. The sample includes 550,000 to 800,000 clones, 74% of them seen just once. The source material was memory CD4+ T cells sorted from blood. As to subset: CD45RA-negative fraction. Every receptor here comes from a woman aged 25 to 45 in good health.

The J gene is TRBJ2-7, the V gene TRBV7-9; D not certain. This CDR3 region has 12 residues. CDR1 is SEHNR and CDR2 is FQNEAQ in the germline V gene (reference sequence). V dropped 6 bases and J dropped 7 bases, with 13 bases sitting between them. CDR3 sequence reads: CASSPTPLEQYF. The CDR3 nucleotides are TGTGCCAGCAGTCCGACACCGTTGGAGCAGTACTTC.

This clone was seen only a few times. This chain connects TRBV28 to TRBJ1-3; D possibly corresponds to TRBD1 (5 bases). The V and J ends lost 7 bases and 3 bases respectively, with 10 bases between them. CDR3 length: 13 amino acids. Germline V gene data show CDR1 as MDHEN and CDR2 as SYDVKM. The CDR3: CASMVGGGNTIYF. CDR3 in DNA: TGTGCCAGCATGGTGGGGGGTGGAAACACCATATATTTT.

The V and J genes are TRBV7-9 and TRBJ1-1; D ambiguous. Trimming left V 5 bases short and J 0 bases short, with 4 bases between. Germline lookup yields CDR1 SEHNR and CDR2 FQNEAQ (reference sequence). This CDR3 has 12 amino acids. For the CDR3, the DNA is TGTGCCAGCAGCGCGGTGAACACTGAAGCTTTCTTT. This sequence encodes CASSAVNTEAFF.

Regarding this clone: The sample contains more than one DNA sequence encoding this CDR3. This sequence joins TRBV5-1 and TRBJ2-7, with 8 bases aligning to TRBD2. Germline V gives CDR1 SGHRS, CDR2 YFSETQ. The ends lost 4 bases at V and 2 bases at J; junction bases unmatched: 2. CDR3 length equals 13 residues. The CDR3, as DNA: TGCGCCAGCAGCACTAGCGGAACCTACGAGCAGTACTTC. Its translation: CASSTSGTYEQYF.

The chain employs TRBV10-3 and TRBJ1-2; D gene unclear. CDR1 is ENHRY and CDR2 is SYGVKD in the germline V gene. The CDR3 is made up of 13 amino acids. Trimming left V 3 bases short and J 6 bases short, with 11 bases between. The CDR3 region has the DNA TGTGCCATCAGTGATCTGGGCAGTGATGGCTACACCTTC. Its translation: CAISDLGSDGYTF.

The J gene is TRBJ1-5, the V gene TRBV27, with 9 bases fitting TRBD1. This CDR3 has 19 residues. CDR1 and CDR2 (germline): MNHEY, SMNVEV (reference sequence). Losses at the gene ends were 3 bases for V and 0 bases for J; bases not matched to a gene: 12. The CDR3 is CASSLSGTGLEYSNQPQHF. DNA for the CDR3: TGTGCCAGCAGTTTGTCCGGGACAGGGCTGGAATATAGCAATCAGCCCCAGCATTTT.

About this clone: This may arise from a read error, as a much more abundant clone is one base away. Other DNA sequences in the same sample also yield this CDR3. This chain uses TRBV5-1 with TRBJ2-1, with D maybe TRBD2 (6 bases). This CDR3 is built from 15 residues. Germline assignment: CDR1 SGHRS and CDR2 YFSETQ. V lost 0 bases, J lost 1 base, and 8 bases lay in between. For the CDR3, the DNA is TGCGCCAGCAGCTTGGCGAGCGGGTCCTACAATGAGCAGTTCTTC. It is translated as CASSLASGSYNEQFF.

The gene calls are TRBV6-5 and TRBJ2-7; D might be TRBD2 (6 bases). The V end lost 8 bases, the J end lost 2 bases, and 10 bases lay between the germline ends. Germline CDR1 MNHEY, CDR2 SVGAGI. CDR3 length: 12 residues. The CDR3 region has the DNA TGTGCCAGCCGACTAGAAACCTACGAGCAGTACTTC. It encodes CASRLETYEQYF.

The chain couples TRBV7-9 to TRBJ1-5, with D hard to call. The V end was cut by 1 base, the J end by 9 bases, with 13 bases between. This CDR3 spans 14 amino acids. Germline assignment: CDR1 SEHNR and CDR2 FQNEAQ (reference sequence). CDR3 sequence reads: CASSLVGSRSPQHF. The CDR3 nucleotides are TGTGCCAGCAGCTTAGTCGGGAGTAGGTCGCCCCAGCATTTT.

The table lists this clone with a few counts. The chain uses TRBV27 and TRBJ2-7; D could derive from TRBD1 or TRBD2 (5 bases each). The CDR3 has 15 amino acids. In germline, CDR1 is MNHEY, CDR2 SMNVEV (reference sequence). Trimming shortened V by 2 bases and J by 2 bases, and 13 bases separated the two germline ends. In DNA, the CDR3 is TGTGCCAGCAGTTTAAACCGGGACGTCCCCTACGAGCAGTACTTC. Protein: CASSLNRDVPYEQYF.

The J gene is TRBJ2-3, the V gene TRBV28, with 10 bases identical to TRBD2. This CDR3 region has 17 residues. Germline V CDR1 and CDR2: MDHEN, SYDVKM. V shed 6 bases and J 2 bases; nucleotides not matched to a gene: 11. The DNA for the CDR3 is TGTGCCAGCAGCCCACACCCTAGCGGGGGTTTCACAGATACGCAGTATTTT. Residues: CASSPHPSGGFTDTQYF.

The chain uses TRBV19 and TRBJ2-1; D might be TRBD1 (6 bases). The germline V gene encodes CDR1 LNHDA and CDR2 SQIVND (reference sequence). Trimming removed 3 bases from V and 0 bases from J, with 12 bases in between. This CDR3 is built from 16 residues. The CDR3 region is CASSIWGPSSYNEQFF. In DNA form, the CDR3 reads TGTGCCAGTAGTATTTGGGGGCCCAGCTCCTACAATGAGCAGTTCTTC. Looking up the rest from reference TRBV19 and TRBJ2-1 gives the full variable domain: DGGITQSPKYLFRKEGQNVTLSCEQNLNHDAMYWYRQDPGQGLRLIYYSQIVNDFQKGDIAEGYSVSREKKESFPLTVTSAQKNPTAFYLCASSIWGPSSYNEQFFGPGTRLTVL.

A remark on this clone: The same CDR3 also results from other DNA sequences found in this sample. This chain links TRBV5-6 with TRBJ1-3; D is perhaps TRBD1 (5 bases). The CDR3 runs to 14 residues. Germline V CDR1 and CDR2: SGHDT, YYEEEE. V shed 4 bases and J shed 2 bases, with 10 bases lying between them. CDR3 in DNA: TGTGCCAGCAGCCGGCCAGGGCCTGGAAACACCATATATTTT. Translation: CASSRPGPGNTIYF.

Details on this clone: Other DNA sequences from this sample encode an identical CDR3 as well. The chain joins TRBV18 to TRBJ2-3; D unresolved. The ends were cut back, 6 bases at V and 2 bases at J, with 6 bases in the middle. The CDR3 extends over 12 amino acids. Germline CDR1 is KGHSH and CDR2 is LQKENI. DNA for the CDR3: TGTGCCAGCTCTCCCTACACAGATACGCAGTATTTT. It is translated as CASSPYTDTQYF.

The CDR3 reads CASSYALYNEQFF. As DNA, the CDR3 is TGTGCCAGCAGTTACGCACTCTACAATGAGCAGTTCTTC. The rearrangement joins TRBV7-2 to TRBJ2-1; D unclear. In germline, CDR1 is SGHTA, CDR2 FQGNSA. Between the trimmed V and J ends, which lost 6 bases and 3 bases, there was a span of 9 bases. The CDR3 contains 13 residues. The full variable domain, completed using reference TRBV7-2 and TRBJ2-1, is GAGVSQSPSNKVTEKGKDVELRCDPISGHTALYWYRQSLGQGLEFLIYFQGNSAPDKSGLPSDRFSAERTGGSVSTLTIQRTQQEDSAVYLCASSYALYNEQFFGPGTRLTVL.

This clone has a count of ten or more. J is TRBJ1-1 and V is TRBV6-1, with D possibly TRBD1 on 6 matching bases. The CDR3 totals 14 residues. Trimming stripped 2 bases from V and 5 bases from J, with 12 bases between. Germline V gives CDR1 MNHNS, CDR2 SASEGT. The CDR3 DNA is TGTGCCAGCAGTGAAAGAGGGGGGAGTACTGAAGCTTTCTTT. This sequence encodes CASSERGGSTEAFF.

This chain links TRBV6-5 with TRBJ1-1, with D maybe TRBD1 (5 bases). Deletions cut 5 bases from V and 11 bases from J, with 15 bases between. The CDR3 is 12 residues long. The germline V gene has CDR1 MNHEY and CDR2 SVGAGI. This CDR3 is CASSTWGGRAFF. CDR3 in DNA: TGTGCCAGCAGTACTTGGGGGGGGAGGGCTTTCTTT.

This clone occurred once. This rearrangement joins TRBV7-9 to TRBJ1-1, with a weak D call TRBD1 (5 bases). CDR3 length equals 15 residues. Germline V gene sequence: CDR1 SEHNR, CDR2 FQNEAQ (reference sequence). V was pared by 5 bases and J by 0 bases, with 13 bases between. CDR3 sequence: CASSPGTSMNTEAFF. DNA for the CDR3: TGTGCCAGCAGCCCGGGGACCTCCATGAACACTGAAGCTTTCTTT. Drawing the rest from reference TRBV7-9 and TRBJ1-1, the complete variable domain is DTGVSQNPRHKITKRGQNVTFRCDPISEHNRLYWYRQTLGQGPEFLTYFQNEAQLEKSRLLSDRFSAERPKGSFSTLEIQRTEQGDSAMYLCASSPGTSMNTEAFFGQGTRLTVV.

The chain uses TRBV7-2 and TRBJ2-7; perhaps TRBD1 as D (6 bases). Between the trimmed V and J ends, which lost 1 base and 3 bases, there was a span of 10 bases. The CDR3 loop spans 14 amino acids. Germline values: CDR1 SGHTA, CDR2 FQGNSA. The CDR3 protein is CASSLGDINYEQYF. Here the CDR3 DNA reads TGTGCCAGCAGCTTAGGGGACATAAACTACGAGCAGTACTTC.

In this sample, this clone turned up a few times. CDR3 protein: CSVAGQQYGYTF. The CDR3, as DNA: TGCAGCGTAGCGGGACAACAGTATGGCTACACCTTC. The genes are TRBV29-1 and TRBJ1-2; possible D gene TRBD1, 6 bases. CDR3 length: 12 residues. V lost 6 bases to trimming and J lost 5 bases, with 13 bases between them. Germline V gene data show CDR1 as SQVTM and CDR2 as ANQGSEA.

This chain joins TRBV7-2 and TRBJ2-2; D not resolved. Germline CDR1 and CDR2: SGHTA and FQGNSA. The length of the CDR3 is 11 residues. V shed 6 bases and J shed 2 bases, with 1 base lying between them. CDR3 bases: TGTGCCAGCAGAAACACCGGGGAGCTGTTTTTT. It is translated as CASRNTGELFF.

This rearrangement joins TRBV7-8 to TRBJ2-7, with D perhaps matching TRBD2 (5 bases). The CDR3 covers 12 residues. CDR1 is SGHVS, CDR2 FQNEAQ, per germline. Trimming stripped 5 bases from V and 3 bases from J, with 8 bases between. The DNA of the CDR3 is TGTGCCAGCAGCCGGACTGGCTACGAGCAGTACTTC. This codes for CASSRTGYEQYF.

As DNA, the CDR3 is TGCGCCAGCAGATCGGGACAGGGGTTATCTGGGGCCAACGTCCTGACTTTC. Encoded protein: CASRSGQGLSGANVLTF. The gene calls are TRBV5-1 and TRBJ2-6, with 10 positions matching TRBD1. Germline V gene data show CDR1 as SGHRS and CDR2 as YFSETQ. The CDR3 is 17 amino acids. The J segment lost 1 base and the V segment lost 5 bases, leaving 6 bases of the junction unmatched. The full variable domain, completed using reference TRBV5-1 and TRBJ2-6, is KAGVTQTPRYLIKTRGQQVTLSCSPISGHRSVSWYQQTPGQGLQFLFEYFSETQRNKGNFPGRFSGRQFSNSRSEMNVSTLELGDSALYLCASRSGQGLSGANVLTFGAGSRLTVL.

Here the CDR3 reads CSATGPYGYTF. As DNA, the CDR3 is TGCAGTGCTACGGGCCCCTATGGCTACACCTTC. The J gene is TRBJ1-2, the V gene TRBV20-1; D is unclear. The CDR3 has 11 residues. Trimming removed 4 bases from V and 4 bases from J, with 7 bases in between. Germline loops: CDR1 DFQATT, CDR2 SNEGSKA (reference sequence).

The rearrangement uses TRBV6-1 and TRBJ2-3, with D possibly TRBD2 on 5 matching bases. Trimming stripped 4 bases from V and 7 bases from J, with 9 bases between. CDR3 size: 12 residues. Per the germline V gene, CDR1 is MNHNS and CDR2 is SASEGT. The CDR3 nucleotides read TGTGCCAGCAGTGGGACTGGGTATACGCAGTATTTT. Translated, it gives CASSGTGYTQYF.

The chain employs TRBV19 and TRBJ2-7; weak D call: TRBD2 (6 bases). Germline V CDR1 and CDR2: LNHDA, SQIVND (reference sequence). This CDR3 has 13 amino acids. V was shortened by 6 bases and J by 0 bases, with 9 bases between the two germline ends. The DNA of the CDR3 is TGTGCCAGTAGAAAGACTAGCTCCTACGAGCAGTACTTC. It specifies CASRKTSSYEQYF.

This rearrangement joins TRBV19 to TRBJ2-7; 7 bases fit TRBD1. CDR3 length: 15 amino acids. Germline CDR1 LNHDA, CDR2 SQIVND (reference sequence). After removal of 1 base from V and 3 bases from J, the junction contained 6 bases not matched to a gene. The CDR3 region is CASSIGATGRYEQYF. Written as DNA, the CDR3 is TGTGCCAGTAGTATAGGCGCGACAGGGCGCTACGAGCAGTACTTC.

The J gene is TRBJ1-4, the V gene TRBV6-5; D is unresolved. The CDR3 is made up of 14 amino acids. Between the trimmed V and J ends, which lost 6 bases and 3 bases, there was a span of 11 bases. Per the germline V gene, CDR1 is MNHEY and CDR2 is SVGAGI. The CDR3 sequence: CASREGWANEKLFF. The DNA for the CDR3 is TGTGCCAGCAGAGAAGGCTGGGCTAATGAAAAACTGTTTTTT.

V gene TRBV7-6 combines with J gene TRBJ2-5; TRBD1 aligns across 7 bases. J was trimmed by 2 bases and V by 2 bases; bases with no gene match: 2. From germline, CDR1 is SGHVS and CDR2 FNYEAQ. The CDR3 is 14 amino acids. CDR3 protein: CASSLYRGQETQYF. The CDR3, as DNA: TGTGCCAGCAGCTTATACAGGGGACAAGAGACCCAGTACTTC. Based on the CDR3 plus reference TRBV7-6 and TRBJ2-5, the full variable domain is GAGVSQSPRYKVTKRGQDVALRCDPISGHVSLYWYRQALGQGPEFLTYFNYEAQQDKSGLPNDRFSAERPEGSISTLTIQRTEQRDSAMYRCASSLYRGQETQYFGPGTRLLVL.

The rearrangement links TRBV6-1 to TRBJ2-6, with D possibly being TRBD1 (5 bases). V lost 3 bases and J 0 bases, leaving 12 bases between the germline ends. Germline V gives CDR1 MNHNS, CDR2 SASEGT. This CDR3 is 17 amino acids long. The DNA of the CDR3 is TGTGCCAGCAGTGATAAGGGGTTGGCCTCTGGGGCCAACGTCCTGACTTTC. This translates into CASSDKGLASGANVLTF.